This T cell receptor (beta chain) was observed in a study of blood T cell repertoires in COVID-19. V dropped 7 bases and J dropped 8; count of bases not matched to a gene: 25. The CDR3 has 18 residues. Per the germline V gene, CDR1 is SQVTM and CDR2 is ANQGSEA. Using immunoSEQ multiplex PCR, the repertoire was profiled, and TCRdb retains in-frame clones only, with some absent. The top ten hold roughly 3.3% of the sample, which has 300,000 to 400,000 clones, around nine tenths seen once. This chain joins TRBV29-1 and TRBJ1-2, with 10 bases identical to TRBD1. Specimen: peripheral blood. This receptor was taken from a woman aged 18-35 years who had recovered from COVID-19. CDR3 region: CSARGSDRGLSAFWGYTF. The CDR3 bases are TGCAGCGCCCGAGGGTCGGACAGGGGGTTATCAGCCTTCTGGGGCTACACCTTC. The full variable domain, rest sourced from reference TRBV29-1 and TRBJ1-2, is SAVISQKPSRDICQRGTSLTIQCQVDSQVTMMFWYRQQPGQSLTLIATANQGSEATYESGFVIDKFPISRPNLTFSTLTVSNMSPEDSSIYLCSARGSDRGLSAFWGYTFGSGTRLTVV.